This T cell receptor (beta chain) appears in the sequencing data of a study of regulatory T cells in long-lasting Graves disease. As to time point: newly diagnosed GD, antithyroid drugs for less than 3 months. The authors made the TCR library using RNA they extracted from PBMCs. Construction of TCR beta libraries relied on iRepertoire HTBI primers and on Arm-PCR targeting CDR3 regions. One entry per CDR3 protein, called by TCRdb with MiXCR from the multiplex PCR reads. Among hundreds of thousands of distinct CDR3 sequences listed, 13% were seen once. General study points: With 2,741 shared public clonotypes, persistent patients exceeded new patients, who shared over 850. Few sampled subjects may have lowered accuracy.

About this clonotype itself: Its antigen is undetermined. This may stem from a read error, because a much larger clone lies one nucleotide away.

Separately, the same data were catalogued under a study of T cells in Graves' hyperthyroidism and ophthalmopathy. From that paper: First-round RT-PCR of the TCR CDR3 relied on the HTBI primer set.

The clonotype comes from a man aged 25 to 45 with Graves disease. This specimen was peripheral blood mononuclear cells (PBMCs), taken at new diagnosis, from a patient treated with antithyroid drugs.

The CDR3 here is CASSLDRLINEQFF. In nucleotides, the CDR3 is TGTGCCAGCAGTTTGGACAGGTTAATAAATGAGCAGTTCTTC. The chain links TRBV27 to TRBJ2-1; 7 bases match TRBD1. Trimming cost V 3 bases and J 7 bases; bases outside gene matches: 6. This CDR3 contains 14 residues. Germline V CDR1 and CDR2: MNHEY, SMNVEV (reference sequence).